This T cell receptor (beta chain) was identified during a study of CD8 T cells in ankylosing spondylitis. Study observations and caveats: Several highly homologous variants formed a TCR beta motif that appeared characteristic of ankylosing spondylitis blood. Earlier reports found some motif variants in synovial fluid and blood in reactive arthritis.

Of note for this clonotype: As yet, its antigen is unknown.

The CDR3 runs 14 residues. Germline V gives CDR1 DFQATT, CDR2 SNEGSKA (reference sequence). Losses at the gene ends were 3 bases for V and 9 bases for J; bases not matched to a gene: 8. TCRdb re-analysed the 5' RACE reads in MiXCR, keeping a single row per CDR3 protein. The profile shows about 540,000 distinct CDR3 sequences, about an eighth of them singletons. Specimen: blood, either unsorted or a sorted T cell fraction (not recorded which). This rearrangement joins TRBV20-1 to TRBJ2-1, with 10 nucleotides matching TRBD1. The clonotype was recovered from a male donor with ankylosing spondylitis. This CDR3 reads CSARDRGGVGEQFF. The CDR3 bases are TGCAGTGCTAGGGACAGGGGGGGTGTCGGTGAGCAGTTCTTC.